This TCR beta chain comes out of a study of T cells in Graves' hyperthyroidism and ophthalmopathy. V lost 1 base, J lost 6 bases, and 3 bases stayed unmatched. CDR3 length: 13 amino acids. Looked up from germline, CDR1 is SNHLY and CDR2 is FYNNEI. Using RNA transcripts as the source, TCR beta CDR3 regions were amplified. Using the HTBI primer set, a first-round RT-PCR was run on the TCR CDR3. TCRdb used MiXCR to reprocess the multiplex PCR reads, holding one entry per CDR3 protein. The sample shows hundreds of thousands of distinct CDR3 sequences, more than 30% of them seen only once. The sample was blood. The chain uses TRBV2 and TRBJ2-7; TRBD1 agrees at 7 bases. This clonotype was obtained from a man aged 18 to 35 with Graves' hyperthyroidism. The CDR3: CASSEDRGFEQYF. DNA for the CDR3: TGTGCCAGCAGTGAAGACAGGGGCTTCGAGCAGTACTTC.